The present TCR beta chain was sequenced within a study of blood T cell repertoires in COVID-19. Trimming removed 1 base at V and 6 bases at J, with 8 bases between. The germline gives CDR1 LGHDT, CDR2 YNNKEL (reference sequence). This CDR3 spans 13 amino acids. Profiled with immunoSEQ multiplex PCR; TCRdb holds only in-frame clones, not every one. The sample has under 300,000 clones, roughly 83% seen once. The TCR originated in a man aged 55 to 69 who had recovered from COVID-19. The chain recombines TRBV3-1 (or the pseudogene TRBV3-2) with TRBJ2-3; perhaps TRBD2 as D (6 bases). Sequencing input: peripheral blood. The CDR3 loop is CASSQVRGDTQYF. The CDR3 DNA is TGTGCCAGCAGCCAAGTGCGGGGTGATACGCAGTATTTT.